The text below deals with one TCR beta chain. This entry is derived from a study of blood T cell repertoires in COVID-19. Overall study context: Spain, Italy and the United States supplied samples that represented acute and convalescent COVID-19. Nucleic acid was either cDNA or gDNA, and it came from T cells, B-cell-depleted T cells, or PBMCs.

Per the original methods: Counts of nucleated cells, estimated from reference gene primer amplification, were obtained. Data came from immunoSEQ multiplex PCR; TCRdb stores just in-frame clones and leaves some out. For V, J and clone size, that table is used; D and trimming come from the DNA. The repertoire includes about 190,000 clones, around 80% of them detected once, and under 3.5% sits in the top ten. CDR3 size: 16 residues. Germline-derived CDR1 and CDR2 are SGDLS and YYNGEE. V lost 3 bases, J lost 0 bases, and 5 bases stayed unmatched. The clonotype comes from an elderly woman with active or convalescent COVID-19. V usage is TRBV9 and J usage is TRBJ1-3, with TRBD1 matching 8 bases. The sequencing input was peripheral blood. In nucleotides, the CDR3 is TGTGCCAGCAGCGCCCAGGGGGCCCTCTCTGGAAACACCATATATTTT. It is translated as CASSAQGALSGNTIYF.